This T cell receptor (beta chain) was sequenced during a study of blood T cell repertoires in COVID-19. The table came from immunoSEQ multiplex PCR; TCRdb's copy has only in-frame clones and leaves some out. The sample has under 400,000 clones, 89% seen once. There are a few counts of this clone. CDR3 length equals 12 residues. Germline V gives CDR1 LGHNT, CDR2 FRNRAP. Trimming took 5 bases from V and 2 from J, leaving 7 bases between them. This sequence joins TRBV12-5 and TRBJ2-7, with TRBD1 as a possible D gene (6 bases). Sequencing was carried out using peripheral blood. This TCR came from a woman aged 55-70 years with COVID-19, enrolled during active disease. CDR3 residues: CASGGDTYEQYF. The CDR3 nucleotides are TGTGCTAGTGGTGGGGACACCTACGAGCAGTACTTC.